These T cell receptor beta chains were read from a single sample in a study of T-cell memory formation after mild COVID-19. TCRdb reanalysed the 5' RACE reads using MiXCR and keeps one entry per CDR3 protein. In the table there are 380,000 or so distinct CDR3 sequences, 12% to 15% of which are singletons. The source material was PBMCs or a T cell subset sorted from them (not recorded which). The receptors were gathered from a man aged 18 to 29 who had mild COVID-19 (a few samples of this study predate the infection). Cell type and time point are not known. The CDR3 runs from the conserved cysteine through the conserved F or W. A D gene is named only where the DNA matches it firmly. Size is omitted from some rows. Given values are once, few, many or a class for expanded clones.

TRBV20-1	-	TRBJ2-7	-	TGCAGTGCTGGGGGGACTTCCCACGAGCAGTACTTC	CSAGGTSHEQYF
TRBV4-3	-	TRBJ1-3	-	TGCGCCAGCACAAAAGACCGGGCGGGGATCGGAAACACCATATATTTT	CASTKDRAGIGNTIYF
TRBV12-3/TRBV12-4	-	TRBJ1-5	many	TGTGCCAGCAGCGTCTTGGGGAATCAGCCCCAGCATTTT	CASSVLGNQPQHF
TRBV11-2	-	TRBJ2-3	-	TGTGCCAGCAGCTTAGCCCCCCGGAGTCTTAGCACAGATACGCAGTATTTT	CASSLAPRSLSTDTQYF
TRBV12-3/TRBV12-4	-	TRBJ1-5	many	TGTGCCAGCAGTTTAGGGTGGGTCAGCCAGCCCCAGCATTTT	CASSLGWVSQPQHF
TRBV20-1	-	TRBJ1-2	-	TGCAGTGCTAGGGTAGGGGCCTATGGCTACACCTTC	CSARVGAYGYTF
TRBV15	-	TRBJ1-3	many	TGTGCCACCAGCAGAGAAATGGTATCTAACTCTGGAAACACCATATATTTT	CATSREMVSNSGNTIYF
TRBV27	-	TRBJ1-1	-	TGTGCCAGCAAGCAACAGGAGGCGAACACTGAAGCTTTCTTT	CASKQQEANTEAFF
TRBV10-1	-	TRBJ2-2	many	TGCGCCAGCAGTGAGTCGATACGCAAGCAGGGTTCCGGGGAGCTGTTTTTT	CASSESIRKQGSGELFF
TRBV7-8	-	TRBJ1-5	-	TGTGCCACCGGGGGGGGGAATCAGCCCCAGCATTTT	CATGGGNQPQHF
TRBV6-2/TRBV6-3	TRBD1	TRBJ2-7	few	TGTGCCAGCAGCCCTGACAGGGCGGCCTACGAGCAGTACTTC	CASSPDRAAYEQYF
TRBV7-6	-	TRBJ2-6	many	TGTGCCAGCAGCCAAGGACCGGGTTCGTCTGGGGCCAACGTCCTGACTTTC	CASSQGPGSSGANVLTF
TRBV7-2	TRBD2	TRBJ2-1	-	TGTGCCAGCAGCTCGCCTCTGGGCGGGGGGGCTTACAATGAGCAGTTCTTC	CASSSPLGGGAYNEQFF
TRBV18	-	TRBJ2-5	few	TGTGCCAGCTCACCCGGACAGTCAGAGACCCAGTACTTC	CASSPGQSETQYF
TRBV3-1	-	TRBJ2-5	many	TGTGCCAGCAGCCGGATCAGCAGGGTCCAGTACTTC	CASSRISRVQYF
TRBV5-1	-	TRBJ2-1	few	TGCGCCAGCAGCTTGGAATTAGCCTCTCGGGATGAGCAGTTCTTC	CASSLELASRDEQFF
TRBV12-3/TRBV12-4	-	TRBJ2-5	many	TGTGCCAGCATCGAACAGGGGGGGGGGACCCAGTACTTC	CASIEQGGGTQYF
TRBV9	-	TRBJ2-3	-	TGTGCCAGCAGCGTGGTTGAAGGGTTAGCAGGGGATACGCAGTATTTT	CASSVVEGLAGDTQYF
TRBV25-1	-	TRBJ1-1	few	TGTGCCAGCAGTCCCGCAGGGGAGAACACTGAAGCTTTCTTT	CASSPAGENTEAFF
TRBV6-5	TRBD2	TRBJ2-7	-	TGTGCCAGCAGTTTATGGACTAGCGGGGGGGAAACCTACGAGCAGTACTTC	CASSLWTSGGETYEQYF
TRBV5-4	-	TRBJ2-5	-	TGTGCCAGCAGCTTGGGATCAGGACCCCAAGAGACCCAGTACTTC	CASSLGSGPQETQYF
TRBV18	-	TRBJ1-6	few	TGTGCCAGCTCACCAGTTAATTCACCCCTCCACTTT	CASSPVNSPLHF
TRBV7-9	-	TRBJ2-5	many	TGTGCCAGCAGTTACGGGGGCCGAGAGACCCAGTACTTC	CASSYGGRETQYF
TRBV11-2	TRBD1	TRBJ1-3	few	TGTGCCAGCAGCTCAATACAGGGGCCGGTCTCTGGAAACACCATATATTTT	CASSSIQGPVSGNTIYF
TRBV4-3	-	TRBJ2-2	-	TGCGCCAGCAGCCAAGCGGGGCATGCCGGGGAGCTGTTTTTT	CASSQAGHAGELFF
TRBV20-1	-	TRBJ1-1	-	TGCAGTGCTAGCATGAACACTGAAGCTTTCTTT	CSASMNTEAFF
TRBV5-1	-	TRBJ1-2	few	TGCGCCAGCAGCTTGGAAATCCGGGGATGGTATGGCTACACCTTC	CASSLEIRGWYGYTF